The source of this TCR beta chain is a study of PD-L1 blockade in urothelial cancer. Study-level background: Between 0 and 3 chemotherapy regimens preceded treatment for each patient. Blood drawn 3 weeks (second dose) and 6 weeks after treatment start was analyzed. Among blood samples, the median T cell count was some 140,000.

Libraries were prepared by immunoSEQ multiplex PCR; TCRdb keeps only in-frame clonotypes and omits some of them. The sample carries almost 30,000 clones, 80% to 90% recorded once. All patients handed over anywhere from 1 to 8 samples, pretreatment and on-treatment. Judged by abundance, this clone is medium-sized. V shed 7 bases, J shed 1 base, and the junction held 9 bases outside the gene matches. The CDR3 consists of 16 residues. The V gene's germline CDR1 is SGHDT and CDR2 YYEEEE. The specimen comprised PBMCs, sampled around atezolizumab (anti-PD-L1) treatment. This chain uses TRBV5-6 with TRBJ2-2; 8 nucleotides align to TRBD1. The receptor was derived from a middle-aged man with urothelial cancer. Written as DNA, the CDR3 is TGTGCCAGCGCCCGGTTGGGGACAGGGAACACCGGGGAGCTGTTTTTT. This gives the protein CASARLGTGNTGELFF.